This TCR beta chain originates from a study of metastatic and nonmetastatic thyroid tumors. In the study overall: It was across blood and tumor or nodule tissue from malignant and benign thyroid patients that repertoires were compared.

This clone was seen at least ten times. Deletions cut 0 bases from V and 1 base from J, with 1 base between. The CDR3 length is 13 residues. In germline, CDR1 is SGHVS, CDR2 FQNEAQ. As originally analysed: Differences in CDR3 between clinicopathological groups were drawn on to build a classifier intended to discriminate distant-metastatic papillary thyroid cancer patients. With MiXCR, TCRdb reprocessed the PCR reads. The V and J calls and clone size come from TCRdb's table, not from the authors' own analysis. The sample includes about 36,000 clones, less than 25% of them seen just once. Before thyroid surgery, none of the patients had received any treatment.

Sequencing was performed on blood. The V call is TRBV7-8, the J call TRBJ1-3; D remains ambiguous. The clonotype was recovered from a female donor with papillary thyroid cancer or a benign thyroid nodule (not recorded which). Some clones in this sample may be carry-over from other donors' samples. The CDR3 bases are TGTGCCAGCAGCTTAGCGTCTGGAAACACCATATATTTT. As protein: CASSLASGNTIYF.